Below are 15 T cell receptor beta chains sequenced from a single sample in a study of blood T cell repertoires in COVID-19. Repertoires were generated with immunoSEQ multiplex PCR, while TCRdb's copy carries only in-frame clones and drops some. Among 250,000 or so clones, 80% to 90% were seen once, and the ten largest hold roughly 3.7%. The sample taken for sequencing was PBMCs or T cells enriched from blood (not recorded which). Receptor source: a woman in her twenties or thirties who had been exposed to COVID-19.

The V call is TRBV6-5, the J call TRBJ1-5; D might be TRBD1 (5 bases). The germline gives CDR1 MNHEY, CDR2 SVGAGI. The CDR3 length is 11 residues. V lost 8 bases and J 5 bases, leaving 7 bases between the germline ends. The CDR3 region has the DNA TGTGCCAGCGGCAGGGATCAGCCCCAGCATTTT. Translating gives CASGRDQPQHF.

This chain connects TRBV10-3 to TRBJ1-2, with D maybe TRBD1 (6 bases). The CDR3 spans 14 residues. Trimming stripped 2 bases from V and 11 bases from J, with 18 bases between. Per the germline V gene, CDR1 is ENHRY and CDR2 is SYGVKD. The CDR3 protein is CAISETHRDVRYTF. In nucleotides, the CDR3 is TGTGCCATCAGTGAGACCCACAGGGATGTGAGGTACACCTTC.

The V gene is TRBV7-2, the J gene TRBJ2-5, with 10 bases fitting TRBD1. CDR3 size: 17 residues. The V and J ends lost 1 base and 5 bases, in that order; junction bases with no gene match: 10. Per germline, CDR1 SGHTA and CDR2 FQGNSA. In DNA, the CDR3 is TGTGCCAGCAGCTTAGGAATTTGGACAGGGGGTGGGGAGACCCAGTACTTC. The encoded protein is CASSLGIWTGGGETQYF.

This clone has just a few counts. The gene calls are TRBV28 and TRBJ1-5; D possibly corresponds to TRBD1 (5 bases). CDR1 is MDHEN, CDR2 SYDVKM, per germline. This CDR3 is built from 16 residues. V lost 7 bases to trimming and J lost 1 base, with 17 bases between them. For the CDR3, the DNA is TGTGCCAGCAACACAGGTTTAGCGGGCAGCAATCAGCCCCAGCATTTT. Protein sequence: CASNTGLAGSNQPQHF.

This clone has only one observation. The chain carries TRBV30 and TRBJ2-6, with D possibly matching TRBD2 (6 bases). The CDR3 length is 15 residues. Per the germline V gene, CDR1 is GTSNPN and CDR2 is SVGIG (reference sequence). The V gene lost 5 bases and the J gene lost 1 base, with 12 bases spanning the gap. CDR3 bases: TGTGCCTGGGGAGCGGGTGGATCTGGGGCCAACGTCCTGACTTTC. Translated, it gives CAWGAGGSGANVLTF.

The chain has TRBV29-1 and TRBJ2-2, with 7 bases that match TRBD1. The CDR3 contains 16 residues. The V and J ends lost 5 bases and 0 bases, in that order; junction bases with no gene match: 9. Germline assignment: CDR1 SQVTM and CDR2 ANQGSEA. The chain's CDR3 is CSVSGQLDANTGELFF. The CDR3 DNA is TGCAGCGTTTCGGGACAGCTTGACGCGAACACCGGGGAGCTGTTTTTT.

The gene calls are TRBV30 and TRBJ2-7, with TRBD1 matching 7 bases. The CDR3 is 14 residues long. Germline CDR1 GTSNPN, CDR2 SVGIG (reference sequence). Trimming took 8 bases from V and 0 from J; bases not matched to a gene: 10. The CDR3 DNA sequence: TGTGCCATAACGACGGGACAGATCTCCTACGAGCAGTACTTC. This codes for CAITTGQISYEQYF.

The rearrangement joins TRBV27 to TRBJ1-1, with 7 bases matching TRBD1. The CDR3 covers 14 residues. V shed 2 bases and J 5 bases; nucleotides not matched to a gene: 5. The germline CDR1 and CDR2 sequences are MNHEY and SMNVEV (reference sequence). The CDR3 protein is CASSLQGGWTEAFF. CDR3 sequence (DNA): TGTGCCAGCAGTTTACAGGGGGGATGGACTGAAGCTTTCTTT.

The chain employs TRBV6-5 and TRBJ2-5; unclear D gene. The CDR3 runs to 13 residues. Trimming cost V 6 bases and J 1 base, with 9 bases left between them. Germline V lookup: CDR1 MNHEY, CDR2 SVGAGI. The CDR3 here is CASRLRIQETQYF. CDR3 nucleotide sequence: TGTGCCAGCAGGCTCAGGATCCAAGAGACCCAGTACTTC.

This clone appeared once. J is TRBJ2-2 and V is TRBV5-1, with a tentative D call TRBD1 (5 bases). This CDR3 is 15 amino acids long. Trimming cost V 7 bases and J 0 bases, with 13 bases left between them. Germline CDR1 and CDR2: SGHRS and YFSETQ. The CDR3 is CASGAGHSNTGELFF. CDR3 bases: TGCGCCAGCGGGGCTGGCCATTCGAACACCGGGGAGCTGTTTTTT.

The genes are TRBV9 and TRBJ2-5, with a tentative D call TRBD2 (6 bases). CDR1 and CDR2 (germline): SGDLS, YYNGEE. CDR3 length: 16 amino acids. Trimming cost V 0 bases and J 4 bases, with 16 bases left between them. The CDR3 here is CASSVEAPGGGETQYF. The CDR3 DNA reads TGTGCCAGCAGCGTAGAGGCCCCTGGGGGAGGAGAGACCCAGTACTTC.

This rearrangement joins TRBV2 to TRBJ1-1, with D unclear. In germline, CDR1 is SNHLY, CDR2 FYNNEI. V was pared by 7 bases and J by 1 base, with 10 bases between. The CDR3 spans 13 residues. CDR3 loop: CASKLRKNTEAFF. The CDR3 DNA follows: TGTGCCAGCAAGCTGCGAAAGAACACTGAAGCTTTCTTT. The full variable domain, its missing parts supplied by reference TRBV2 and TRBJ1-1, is EPEVTQTPSHQVTQMGQEVILRCVPISNHLYFYWYRQILGQKVEFLVSFYNNEISEKSEIFDDQFSVERPDGSNFTLKIRSTKLEDSAMYFCASKLRKNTEAFFGQGTRLTVV.

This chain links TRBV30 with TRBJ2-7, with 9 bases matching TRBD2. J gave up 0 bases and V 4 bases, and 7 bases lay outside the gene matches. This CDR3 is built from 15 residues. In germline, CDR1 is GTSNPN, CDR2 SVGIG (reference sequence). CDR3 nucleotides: TGTGCCTGGAAATACCTAGCGGGAAACTCCTACGAGCAGTACTTC. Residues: CAWKYLAGNSYEQYF.

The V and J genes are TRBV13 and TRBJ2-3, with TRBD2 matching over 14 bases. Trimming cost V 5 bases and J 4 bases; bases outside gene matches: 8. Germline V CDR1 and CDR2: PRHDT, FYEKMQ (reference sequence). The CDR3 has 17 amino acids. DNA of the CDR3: TGTGCCAGCAGCCAGACCGGGACTAGCGGGAGTGCAGATACGCAGTATTTT. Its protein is CASSQTGTSGSADTQYF.

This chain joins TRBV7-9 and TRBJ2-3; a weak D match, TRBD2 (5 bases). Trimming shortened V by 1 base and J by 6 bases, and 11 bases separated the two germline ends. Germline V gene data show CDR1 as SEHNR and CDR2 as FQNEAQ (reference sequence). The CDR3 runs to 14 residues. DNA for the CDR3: TGTGCCAGCAGCTTAGTCGGAGCGGAGGATACGCAGTATTTT. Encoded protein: CASSLVGAEDTQYF.